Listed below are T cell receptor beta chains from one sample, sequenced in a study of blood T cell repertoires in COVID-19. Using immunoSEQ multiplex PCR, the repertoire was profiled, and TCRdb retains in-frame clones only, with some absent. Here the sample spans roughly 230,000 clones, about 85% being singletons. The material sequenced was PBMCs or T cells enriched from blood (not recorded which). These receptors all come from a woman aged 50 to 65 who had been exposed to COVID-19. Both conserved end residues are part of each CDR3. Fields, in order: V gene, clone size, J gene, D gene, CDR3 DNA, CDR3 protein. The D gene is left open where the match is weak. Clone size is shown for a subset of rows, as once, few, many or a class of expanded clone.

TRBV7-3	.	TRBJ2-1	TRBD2	TGTGCCAGCAGCTTAAGGGGACTAGCGGGGGATGAGCAGTTCTTC	CASSLRGLAGDEQFF
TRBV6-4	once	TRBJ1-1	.	TGTGCCAGCAGGACAGAAATGAACACTGAAGCTTTCTTT	CASRTEMNTEAFF
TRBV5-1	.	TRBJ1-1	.	TGCGCCAGCAGCTTGAGAATTTGGGGAGCGGACACTGAAGCTTTCTTT	CASSLRIWGADTEAFF
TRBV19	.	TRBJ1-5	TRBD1	TGTGCCACGGGACAGACGTATAGCAATCAGCCCCAGCATTTT	CATGQTYSNQPQHF
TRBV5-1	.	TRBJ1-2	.	TGCGCCAGCAGCTTGACAGTGAGTAACTATGGCTACACCTTC	CASSLTVSNYGYTF
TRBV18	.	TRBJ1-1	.	TGTGCCAGCTCGCCCGGGACACTGGGGGAAGCTTTCTTT	CASSPGTLGEAFF
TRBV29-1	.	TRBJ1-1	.	TGCAACGTTGAAGCTCCTCGAACTCGCACTGAAGCTTTCTTT	CNVEAPRTRTEAFF
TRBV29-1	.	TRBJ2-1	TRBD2	TGCAGCGTTCCCAAGGGCCTAGCGGGGGGCGGGGTGGACAATGAGCAGTTCTTC	CSVPKGLAGGGVDNEQFF
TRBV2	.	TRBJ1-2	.	TGTGCCAGCAGTGAAGAAGGGGATGGCTACACCTTC	CASSEEGDGYTF
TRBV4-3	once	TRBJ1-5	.	TGCGCCAGCAGCCAAGTCACACATCAGCCCCAGCATTTT	CASSQVTHQPQHF
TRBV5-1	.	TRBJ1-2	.	TGCGCCAGCAGCTTGGAAGGGGGTGGCTATGGCTACACCTTC	CASSLEGGGYGYTF
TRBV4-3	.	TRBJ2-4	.	TGCGCCAGCAGCCAAGAACTTAGCCGGGGTGGAGACATTCAGTACTTC	CASSQELSRGGDIQYF
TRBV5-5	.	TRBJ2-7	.	TGTGCCAGCAGCTTGGTCCCCGGCTACGAGCAGTACTTC	CASSLVPGYEQYF
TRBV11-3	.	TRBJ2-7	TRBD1	TGTGCCAGCAGCTCAGGACAGGGCAACGAGCAGTACTTC	CASSSGQGNEQYF
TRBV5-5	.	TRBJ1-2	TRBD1	TGTGCCAGCAGCTGGACCGGGACAGATAACTATGGCTACACCTTC	CASSWTGTDNYGYTF